The source of this T cell receptor beta chain is a study of blood T cell repertoires in COVID-19. In the study overall: Sample material is recorded as cDNA or gDNA derived from T cells, B-cell-depleted T cells, or PBMCs.

The protocol was immunoSEQ multiplex PCR, while the TCRdb copy is restricted to in-frame clones and leaves out a portion. The sample lists some 350,000 clones; roughly 90% were seen once. V was clipped by 5 bases and J by 11 bases, with 13 bases between them. Germline V gene sequence: CDR1 GTSNPN, CDR2 SVGIG (reference sequence). The CDR3 has 12 amino acids. The source is a woman in her sixties or seventies with COVID-19, enrolled during active disease. Specimen: peripheral blood. J is TRBJ1-6 and V is TRBV30, with D unclear. The chain's CDR3 is CAWGLGSAPLHF. The CDR3 region has the DNA TGTGCCTGGGGGCTCGGTTCTGCACCCCTCCACTTT.